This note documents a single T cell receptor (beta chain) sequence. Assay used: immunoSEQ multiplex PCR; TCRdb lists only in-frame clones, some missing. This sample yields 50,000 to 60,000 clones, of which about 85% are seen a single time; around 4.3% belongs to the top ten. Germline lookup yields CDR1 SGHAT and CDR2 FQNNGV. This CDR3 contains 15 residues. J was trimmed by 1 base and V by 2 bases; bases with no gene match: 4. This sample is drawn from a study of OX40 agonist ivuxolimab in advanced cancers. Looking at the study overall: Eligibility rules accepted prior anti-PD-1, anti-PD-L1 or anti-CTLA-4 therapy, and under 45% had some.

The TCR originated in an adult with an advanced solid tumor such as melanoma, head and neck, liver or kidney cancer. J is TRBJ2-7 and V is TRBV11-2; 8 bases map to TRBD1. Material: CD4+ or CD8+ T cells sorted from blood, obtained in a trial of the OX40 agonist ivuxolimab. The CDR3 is CASSLQGAWSYEQYF. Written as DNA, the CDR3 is TGTGCCAGCAGCTTACAGGGGGCTTGGTCCTACGAGCAGTACTTC. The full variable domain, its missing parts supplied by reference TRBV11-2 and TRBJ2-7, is EAGVAQSPRYKIIEKRQSVAFWCNPISGHATLYWYQQILGQGPKLLIQFQNNGVVDDSQLPKDRFSAERLKGVDSTLKIQPAKLEDSAVYLCASSLQGAWSYEQYFGPGTRLTVT.